This T cell receptor beta chain came from a study of metastatic and nonmetastatic thyroid tumors. Study as a whole: Malignant and benign thyroid patients had repertoires compared in peripheral blood and tumor or nodule tissue.

Turning to this clone: A single base separates this from a much larger clone, so it may be a read error.

Ahead of thyroid surgery, no patient had received treatment of any kind. The authors' processing: Using the CDR3 differences seen across clinicopathological groups, the authors built a distant-metastasis classifier for papillary thyroid cancer, which was meant to discriminate distant-metastatic patients. TCRdb recomputed clones from the PCR reads via MiXCR. The V and J calls, along with clone size, are taken from TCRdb and not from the paper's own processing. The data show roughly 90,000 clones, with 15% seen just once and 3% to 4.5% held by the top ten. The CDR3 is 12 amino acids. Looked up from germline, CDR1 is LGHDT and CDR2 is YNNKEL (reference sequence). Deletions cut 0 bases from V and 13 bases from J, with 12 bases between.

This sequence was found in a female donor with papillary thyroid cancer or a benign thyroid nodule (not recorded which). Some clones in this sample may be carry-over from other donors' samples. The chain uses TRBV3-1 and TRBJ2-5; D uncertain. Sequencing was performed on blood. The CDR3 spells CASSQDLVVPYF. The CDR3 bases are TGTGCCAGCAGCCAAGATCTGGTGGTCCCGTACTTC.